The rows below give T cell receptor beta chains drawn from one sample of a study of T cell responses to AZD1222 COVID-19 vaccine. Generated by immunoSEQ multiplex PCR, the TCRdb table keeps only in-frame clones and is missing some. The data contain about 120,000 clones, approximately 94% of them seen just once; the ten biggest clones take up 2.5% to 3.5%. Sequencing used peripheral blood, obtained 28 days after the second AZD1222 dose. The origin of the receptors is an adult who received the AZD1222 COVID-19 vaccine. Each CDR3 is given with its conserved first and last residue. A D gene is named only where the DNA matches it firmly. Clone size is not always given. Where it is, it says once, few, many or a class for expanded clones.

J gene | D gene | V gene | clone size | CDR3 protein | CDR3 DNA
TRBJ1-2 | TRBD1 | TRBV18 | few | CASSPTGEEGGYTF | TGTGCCAGCTCACCAACAGGGGAGGAAGGTGGCTACACCTTC
TRBJ2-2 | . | TRBV5-1 | . | CASSFEPISGGELFF | TGCGCCAGCAGCTTCGAACCCATAAGTGGCGGGGAGCTGTTTTTT
TRBJ1-4 | . | TRBV19 | . | CATKDSGSNEKLFF | TGTGCCACCAAAGACTCCGGGAGTAATGAAAAACTGTTTTTT
TRBJ1-1 | . | TRBV5-8 | . | CASSEERIMNTEAFF | TGTGCCAGCAGCGAGGAGAGAATCATGAACACTGAAGCTTTCTTT
TRBJ1-2 | . | TRBV3-1/TRBV3-2 | . | CASSQVFGGGNYGYTF | TGTGCCAGCAGCCAAGTGTTCGGCGGGGGGAACTATGGCTACACCTTC
TRBJ2-1 | TRBD2 | TRBV7-9 | . | CASLTILTSGGYNEQFF | TGTGCCAGCCTTACGATACTGACTAGCGGGGGCTACAATGAGCAGTTCTTC
TRBJ2-1 | TRBD2 | TRBV3-1/TRBV3-2 | . | CASSQGTSGVYNEQFF | TGTGCCAGCAGCCAAGGGACTAGCGGGGTGTACAATGAGCAGTTCTTC
TRBJ2-5 | TRBD1 | TRBV7-8 | . | CASSKRGGTGYVGETQYF | TGTGCCAGCAGCAAACGGGGCGGGACAGGGTACGTCGGTGAGACCCAGTACTTC
TRBJ1-6 | TRBD1 | TRBV24-1 | . | CATSDATGTGDSPLHF | TGTGCCACCAGTGATGCCACCGGGACAGGAGATTCACCCCTCCACTTT
TRBJ2-3 | . | TRBV11-3 | . | CASSLEAASTDTQYF | TGTGCCAGCAGCTTAGAAGCAGCTAGCACAGATACGCAGTATTTT
TRBJ2-7 | . | TRBV5-1 | . | CASRYHRSYEQYF | TGCGCCAGCAGATACCACCGCTCCTACGAGCAGTACTTC
TRBJ1-2 | TRBD1 | TRBV6-1 | . | CASSEVAGQNNYGYTF | TGTGCCAGCAGTGAAGTGGCGGGACAGAATAACTATGGCTACACCTTC
TRBJ1-1 | . | TRBV2 | . | CASEREVLAEAFF | TGTGCCAGCGAGAGGGAGGTATTGGCTGAAGCTTTCTTT
TRBJ1-1 | TRBD1 | TRBV27 | . | CASGQGYTEAFF | TGTGCCAGTGGACAGGGATACACTGAAGCTTTCTTT
TRBJ2-7 | TRBD2 | TRBV3-1/TRBV3-2 | . | CATESAGETYEQYF | TGTGCCACCGAAAGTGCGGGAGAGACCTACGAGCAGTACTTC
TRBJ1-4 | . | TRBV9 | . | CASSAPSNEKLFF | TGTGCCAGCTCCGCACCGTCTAATGAAAAACTGTTTTTT
TRBJ1-5 | . | TRBV3-1/TRBV3-2 | . | CASSQTGGSNQPQHF | TGTGCCAGCAGCCAGACCGGAGGGAGCAATCAGCCCCAGCATTTT
TRBJ2-1 | . | TRBV5-4 | . | CASRSGRTEQFF | TGTGCCAGCAGATCGGGACGGACAGAGCAGTTCTTC
TRBJ1-5 | . | TRBV2 | . | CASSTMGGNQPQHF | TGTGCCAGCAGTACTATGGGCGGGAATCAGCCCCAGCATTTT
TRBJ1-1 | . | TRBV19 | . | CASSTWDRRTEAFF | TGTGCCAGTAGTACCTGGGACCGGCGGACTGAAGCTTTCTTT
TRBJ1-5 | . | TRBV7-6 | . | CASSLVGGQGQPQHF | TGTGCCAGCAGCTTAGTAGGAGGGCAGGGGCAGCCCCAGCATTTT
TRBJ2-2 | TRBD2 | TRBV13 | . | CASSLEWASGTGELFF | TGTGCCAGCAGCTTAGAATGGGCTAGCGGGACCGGGGAGCTGTTTTTT
TRBJ2-1 | . | TRBV5-1 | . | CASSIMSSGGGNEQFF | TGCGCCAGCAGTATAATGAGTAGCGGCGGAGGTAATGAGCAGTTCTTC
TRBJ1-6 | . | TRBV3-1/TRBV3-2 | . | CASSPDRNSPLHF | TGTGCCAGCAGCCCGGACAGAAATTCACCCCTCCACTTT
TRBJ1-4 | TRBD1 | TRBV7-9 | . | CASSLRDRVFEKLFF | TGTGCCAGCAGCCTAAGGGACAGGGTATTCGAAAAACTGTTTTTT
TRBJ2-1 | . | TRBV7-9 | . | CASSLVAGGYNEQFF | TGTGCCAGCAGCTTAGTCGCAGGAGGGTACAATGAGCAGTTCTTC
TRBJ2-5 | . | TRBV5-1 | . | CASSFRVRETQYF | TGCGCCAGCAGCTTTAGGGTAAGAGAGACCCAGTACTTC
TRBJ2-4 | . | TRBV3-1/TRBV3-2 | . | CASSQDPGKNIQYF | TGTGCCAGCAGCCAAGACCCCGGTAAAAACATTCAGTACTTC
TRBJ2-2 | TRBD2 | TRBV5-8 | . | CASPRLAGTGELFF | TGTGCCAGCCCCCGACTAGCGGGCACCGGGGAGCTGTTTTTT
TRBJ1-1 | TRBD1 | TRBV27 | . | CASSWGAGGIQAFF | TGTGCCAGCAGCTGGGGGGCAGGGGGAATTCAGGCTTTCTTT
TRBJ2-5 | . | TRBV7-8 | . | CASSLVATKETQYF | TGTGCCAGCAGCTTAGTGGCCACAAAAGAGACCCAGTACTTC
TRBJ2-7 | . | TRBV27 | once | CASSDPVMGYEQYF | TGTGCCAGCAGTGACCCCGTGATGGGCTACGAGCAGTACTTC
TRBJ2-1 | TRBD1 | TRBV4-1 | . | CASSQGQGGSNEQFF | TGCGCCAGCAGCCAAGGACAGGGGGGGAGTAATGAGCAGTTCTTC
TRBJ1-5 | TRBD1 | TRBV18 | . | CASSPDRANQPQHF | TGTGCCAGCTCACCCGACAGGGCCAATCAGCCCCAGCATTTT
TRBJ2-7 | . | TRBV2 | once | CAISGAPTYEQYF | TGTGCCATTTCGGGCGCCCCAACCTACGAGCAGTACTTC
TRBJ2-3 | . | TRBV2 | . | CASSKGMSGTQYF | TGTGCCAGCAGTAAAGGTATGAGCGGGACGCAGTATTTT
TRBJ2-5 | . | TRBV18 | . | CASSGRGGRQETQYF | TGTGCCAGCTCAGGAAGGGGGGGGCGACAAGAGACCCAGTACTTC
TRBJ1-2 | . | TRBV29-1 | . | CSVSNRINGYTF | TGCAGCGTGTCCAACAGGATCAATGGCTACACCTTC
TRBJ2-3 | . | TRBV5-1 | . | CASSLKSTDTQYF | TGCGCCAGCAGCTTGAAGAGTACAGATACGCAGTATTTT
TRBJ2-7 | TRBD1 | TRBV5-1 | once | CASSLKTPGQGYEQYF | TGCGCCAGCAGCCTTAAGACCCCGGGACAGGGCTACGAGCAGTACTTC
TRBJ2-2 | . | TRBV15 | . | CATSRAGGGRELFF | TGTGCCACCAGCAGGGCAGGGGGAGGAAGGGAGCTGTTTTTT
TRBJ2-1 | TRBD2 | TRBV19 | . | CASTHPGGVYNEQFF | TGTGCCAGTACCCACCCCGGGGGGGTCTACAATGAGCAGTTCTTC